A selection of T cell receptor beta chains follows, all from one sample in a study of blood T cell repertoires in COVID-19. Method: immunoSEQ multiplex PCR; TCRdb's copy keeps in-frame clones and lacks some. The profile shows approximately 320,000 clones, about 92% of them singletons. Sequencing was performed on PBMCs or T cells enriched from blood (not recorded which). The receptor set was obtained from a man aged 60-69 years who had recovered from COVID-19. Both conserved end residues are part of each CDR3. Fields, in order: D gene, V gene, J gene, clone size, CDR3 DNA, CDR3 protein. D genes are given only for firm matches. Only some rows state a clone size, as once, few, many or a class for expanded clones.

.	TRBV11-2	TRBJ2-7	.	TGTGCCAGCAGCCTAGGACTTCTTTGGACAGCTTCTTCCTACGAGCAGTACTTC	CASSLGLLWTASSYEQYF
.	TRBV6-5	TRBJ1-4	.	TGTGCCAGCAGTTACGTAGGGTTAGGGGGTGGTGAAAAACTGTTTTTT	CASSYVGLGGGEKLFF
TRBD2	TRBV3-1/TRBV3-2	TRBJ2-4	.	TGTGCCAGCAGCCAAAGCGGGGTAGCCAAAAACATTCAGTACTTC	CASSQSGVAKNIQYF
.	TRBV10-3	TRBJ1-2	once	TGTGCCATCAGTGAGTCAGGAAGGACAGCCGATGGCTACACCTTC	CAISESGRTADGYTF
.	TRBV12-3/TRBV12-4	TRBJ2-7	.	TGTGCCAGCAGTTTGTCCGGGGTCCACGAGCAGTACTTC	CASSLSGVHEQYF
.	TRBV7-3	TRBJ2-3	.	TGTGCCAGCAGCTTAACGGGGGGGACAGGAGGCACAGATACGCAGTATTTT	CASSLTGGTGGTDTQYF
TRBD1	TRBV2	TRBJ1-1	.	TGTGCCAGCAGTGAAGTGACAGGGGGGCCCCTTTCAGCTTTCTTT	CASSEVTGGPLSAFF
TRBD2	TRBV5-1	TRBJ2-2	.	TGCGCCAGCAGCCCCCTGACTAGCGGGGGGGCCGGGGAGCTGTTTTTT	CASSPLTSGGAGELFF
.	TRBV15	TRBJ1-6	.	TGTGCCACCCAGGAACAGGAGCCCACGATTAATTCACCCCTCCACTTT	CATQEQEPTINSPLHF
TRBD2	TRBV12-5	TRBJ2-1	.	TGTGCTAGTGCCAATAGCGGGGCCCGCGGGTATGAGCAGTTCTTC	CASANSGARGYEQFF
.	TRBV9	TRBJ1-3	.	TGTGCCAGCAGCGTAGGGGGCAGGGGAGGAAACACCATATATTTT	CASSVGGRGGNTIYF
.	TRBV4-3	TRBJ1-1	.	TGCGCCAGCAGCCAAGGGTCTCGAGCTGAAGCTTTCTTT	CASSQGSRAEAFF
.	TRBV7-9	TRBJ2-1	.	TGTGCCAGCAGCTTAGGAGGCGAGGAGCAGTTCTTC	CASSLGGEEQFF
TRBD1	TRBV19	TRBJ2-5	few	TGTGCCAGTAGTGGGACAGGGGGCTCCAGAACCCAGTACTTC	CASSGTGGSRTQYF
.	TRBV4-2	TRBJ2-7	.	TGTGCCAGCAGCCAGAACCTTAGGGGCGAGCAGTACTTC	CASSQNLRGEQYF
TRBD1	TRBV27	TRBJ2-1	.	TGTGCCAGCAGTCCCGGGACAGGGGGCGGGATCTACAATGAGCAGTTCTTC	CASSPGTGGGIYNEQFF
.	TRBV28	TRBJ2-4	.	TGTGCCAGCAGGTCCGGGACTGAAAAAAACATTCAGTACTTC	CASRSGTEKNIQYF
TRBD2	TRBV27	TRBJ2-3	.	TGTGCCAGCAGTTTATCTTTTGGACTAGCGGGAGAGGATACGCAGTATTTT	CASSLSFGLAGEDTQYF
TRBD1	TRBV15	TRBJ1-2	.	TGTGCCACCAGCAGGTTACAGGGGGCCGGTGGCTACACCTTC	CATSRLQGAGGYTF
.	TRBV2	TRBJ2-6	.	TGTGCCAGCAGCTTTACGGCCGGGACTCTAAGAAACGTCCTGACTTTC	CASSFTAGTLRNVLTF
TRBD2	TRBV7-2	TRBJ2-1	.	TGTGCCAGCAGCTTAAGTAGCGGGGCTTACAATGAGCAGTTCTTC	CASSLSSGAYNEQFF
.	TRBV2	TRBJ1-2	.	TGTGCCAGCACTCAGGGGTTAAATGGCTACACCTTC	CASTQGLNGYTF
.	TRBV3-1/TRBV3-2	TRBJ1-1	.	TGTGCCAGCAGCCTCCGGGGCACTGAAGCTTTCTTT	CASSLRGTEAFF
TRBD2	TRBV27	TRBJ2-7	.	TGTGCCAGCAGTATCGGACTAGCGGGGATCTACGAGCAGTACTTC	CASSIGLAGIYEQYF
.	TRBV27	TRBJ1-1	.	TGTGCCAGCAGTTTCGACAGAACTATGAACACTGAAGCTTTCTTT	CASSFDRTMNTEAFF
TRBD1	TRBV5-1	TRBJ2-7	.	TGCGCCAGCAGCTTAGGGACAGCTAGTTACGAGCAGTACTTC	CASSLGTASYEQYF
.	TRBV9	TRBJ1-2	.	TGTGCCAGCAGCGTAGTGGGGAGGGGAAGTGGCTACACCTTC	CASSVVGRGSGYTF
.	TRBV3-1/TRBV3-2	TRBJ1-3	.	TGTGCCAGCAGCCAGGACTGGGGAAGAAACACCATATATTTT	CASSQDWGRNTIYF
.	TRBV5-1	TRBJ1-4	few	TGCGCCAGCAGCTTACAGGGCGGTAATGAAAAACTGTTTTTT	CASSLQGGNEKLFF
.	TRBV4-3	TRBJ1-3	.	TGCGCCAGCAGCCAAGAGTTCCACTCTGGAAACACCATATATTTT	CASSQEFHSGNTIYF
TRBD1	TRBV18	TRBJ1-2	.	TGTGCCAGCTCACCAGGGACAGCGGATGGCTACACCTTC	CASSPGTADGYTF
TRBD1	TRBV6-5	TRBJ1-1	.	TGTGCCAGCAGCGGACAGGGTGGTTACACTGAAGCTTTCTTT	CASSGQGGYTEAFF
TRBD1	TRBV4-1	TRBJ1-4	.	TGCGCCAGCAGCTTTTACACAGGGGAGGTGCAAAAACTGTTTTTT	CASSFYTGEVQKLFF
.	TRBV12-3/TRBV12-4	TRBJ1-5	.	TGTGCCAGCAGTTTGGGGGGGGGTCAGCCCCAGCATTTT	CASSLGGGQPQHF
TRBD1	TRBV19	TRBJ1-5	.	TGTGCCAGTAGTATTAAGGGTTGGGGACAGAGAGATCAGCCCCAGCATTTT	CASSIKGWGQRDQPQHF
.	TRBV30	TRBJ1-2	.	TGTGCCTGGAGTCAGGGCAGCAACTATGGCTACACCTTC	CAWSQGSNYGYTF
.	TRBV19	TRBJ1-5	.	TGTGCCAGTAGTATAGCCGCGACACTTAGCAATCAGCCCCAGCATTTT	CASSIAATLSNQPQHF
.	TRBV7-9	TRBJ1-6	.	TGTGCCAGCAGCTTAGCCGGGGGGTTTCCACCCCTCCACTTT	CASSLAGGFPPLHF
.	TRBV6-4	TRBJ2-1	.	TGTGCCAGCAGCCCGGACTTGGGGAATGAGCAGTTCTTC	CASSPDLGNEQFF
.	TRBV19	TRBJ1-2	.	TGTGCCAGTAGTAGACGACAGCTGCATAACTATGGCTACACCTTC	CASSRRQLHNYGYTF
.	TRBV29-1	TRBJ2-7	.	TGCAGCGCCGCCAGGGGGGACGGATACTACGAGCAGTACTTC	CSAARGDGYYEQYF
.	TRBV6-2/TRBV6-3	TRBJ2-7	.	TGTGCCAGCAGTTACCGGTTCTACGAGCAGTACTTC	CASSYRFYEQYF
TRBD1	TRBV18	TRBJ1-1	.	TGTGCCAGCTCACCCGACAGGGGGTACACTGAAGCTTTCTTT	CASSPDRGYTEAFF
TRBD1	TRBV5-1	TRBJ2-7	once	TGCGCCAGCAGCTTCGGACAGGGGTCCCTTTCCTACGAGCAGTACTTC	CASSFGQGSLSYEQYF
.	TRBV5-1	TRBJ1-6	.	TGCGCCAGCAGCACCGCTTTAGAAGCCTCACCCCTCCACTTT	CASSTALEASPLHF
.	TRBV6-5	TRBJ1-4	once	TGTGCCAGCAGTAAACGGGACATTGAAAAACTGTTTTTT	CASSKRDIEKLFF
.	TRBV6-5	TRBJ1-2	once	TGTGCCAGCAGTTACTCCCCTCAGCGGATTAACTATGGCTACACCTTC	CASSYSPQRINYGYTF
TRBD2	TRBV7-2	TRBJ2-1	.	TGTGCCAGCAGCTCTCTAGCGGGGGGATACAATGAGCAGTTCTTC	CASSSLAGGYNEQFF
.	TRBV7-9	TRBJ1-2	.	TGTGCCAGCAGCTTAGCCCGGGGCCCGGGGGATGGCTACACCTTC	CASSLARGPGDGYTF
TRBD1	TRBV4-1	TRBJ2-4	.	TGCGCCAGCAGCGGACAGGGAAACATTCAGTACTTC	CASSGQGNIQYF
TRBD1	TRBV5-1	TRBJ1-1	.	TGCGCCAGCAGCTGGACACAGGGGGAATGGGGCACTGAAGCTTTCTTT	CASSWTQGEWGTEAFF
.	TRBV9	TRBJ1-3	.	TGTGCCAGCAGCGTCCCCGGGGCTGGAAACACCATATATTTT	CASSVPGAGNTIYF
TRBD1	TRBV10-3	TRBJ1-2	once	TGTGCCATCACCCCGACAGGGGTTAACTATGGCTACACCTTC	CAITPTGVNYGYTF
.	TRBV28	TRBJ1-1	.	TGTGCCAGCAGTTTTAATAACGGGGGAGGAAGAGCTTTCTTT	CASSFNNGGGRAFF
.	TRBV2	TRBJ2-2	.	TGTGCCAGCAACACAGGGACAAACACCGGGGAGCTGTTTTTT	CASNTGTNTGELFF
.	TRBV10-2	TRBJ1-3	.	TGCGCCAGCAGTGAGTACAGAAAGGGAAACACCATATATTTT	CASSEYRKGNTIYF
TRBD1	TRBV6-5	TRBJ1-1	once	TGTGCCAGCAGTTACTCGAATGGGACAGGGGACACTGAAGCTTTCTTT	CASSYSNGTGDTEAFF
.	TRBV18	TRBJ1-6	.	TGTGCCAGCTCACCGCGTTCTGACGGGTATAATTCACCCCTCCACTTT	CASSPRSDGYNSPLHF
.	TRBV7-2	TRBJ2-7	.	TGTGCCAGCAGCGCGAGGCCAGGGAAGGAAATTTACGAGCAGTACTTC	CASSARPGKEIYEQYF